The 24 T cell receptor beta chains below come from one sample, sequenced in a study of blood T cell repertoires in COVID-19. Here immunoSEQ multiplex PCR was the method, and the copy in TCRdb shows in-frame clones only, minus some. Seen here are 250,000 or so clones, roughly 90% observed once, and the top ten hold under 2.5%. The sequencing sample was made of peripheral blood. The source of these receptors is a woman between 55 and 75 years old with COVID-19, enrolled during active disease.

The J gene is TRBJ1-1, the V gene TRBV11-3, with a weak D call TRBD1 (5 bases). V dropped 0 bases and J dropped 10 bases, with 9 bases sitting between them. From germline, CDR1 is SGHNT and CDR2 YENEEA. The CDR3 is made up of 12 amino acids. CDR3: CASSLEGQGAFF. The CDR3 DNA reads TGTGCCAGCAGCTTAGAGGGGCAGGGAGCTTTCTTT.

The chain joins TRBV7-2 to TRBJ1-5; D is possibly TRBD1 (5 bases). Germline assignment: CDR1 SGHTA and CDR2 FQGNSA. V was trimmed by 5 bases and J by 3 bases, leaving 23 bases between them. The CDR3 is 18 amino acids. Here the CDR3 reads CASSLGTNILGHNQPQHF. Written as DNA, the CDR3 is TGTGCCAGCAGCCTCGGCACCAACATCCTGGGGCACAATCAGCCCCAGCATTTT.

The chain couples TRBV11-3 to TRBJ1-2; D gene ambiguous. The germline CDR1 and CDR2 sequences are SGHNT and YENEEA. V gave up 1 base and J gave up 5 bases, with 14 bases separating them. CDR3 length: 15 residues. In DNA form, the CDR3 reads TGTGCCAGCAGCTTAGGACGCAGGTTTCCTTATGGCTACACCTTC. This codes for CASSLGRRFPYGYTF. Filled out from reference TRBV11-3 and TRBJ1-2, the complete variable domain reads EAGVVQSPRYKIIEKKQPVAFWCNPISGHNTLYWYLQNLGQGPELLIRYENEEAVDDSQLPKDRFSAERLKGVDSTLKIQPAELGDSAVYLCASSLGRRFPYGYTFGSGTRLTVV.

The chain carries TRBV25-1 and TRBJ1-2, with 7 bases matching TRBD1. The CDR3 length is 18 residues. Germline V gene sequence: CDR1 MGHDK, CDR2 SYGVNS. J was trimmed by 4 bases and V by 10 bases; bases with no gene match: 24. The CDR3 here is CATRGGGVLAKGAYGYTF. DNA for the CDR3: TGTGCCACGAGAGGGGGCGGAGTATTGGCCAAAGGAGCCTATGGCTACACCTTC.

This clone was detected only a few times. The rearrangement links TRBV5-1 to TRBJ1-3; 9 bases match TRBD1. The V and J ends lost 4 bases and 0 bases, in that order; junction bases with no gene match: 8. From germline, CDR1 is SGHRS and CDR2 YFSETQ. The CDR3 length is 17 residues. The DNA of the CDR3 is TGCGCCAGCAGCGCGGGACAGGGAAAGAGCTCTGGAAACACCATATATTTT. This translates into CASSAGQGKSSGNTIYF.

The genes are TRBV5-1 and TRBJ1-5, with TRBD1 identical over 8 bases. In germline, CDR1 is SGHRS, CDR2 YFSETQ. V gave up 5 bases and J gave up 6 bases; unmatched junction bases: 7. This CDR3 is built from 14 residues. The CDR3 protein is CASSSDRGGQPQHF. The CDR3 region has the DNA TGCGCCAGCAGTTCTGACAGGGGAGGTCAGCCCCAGCATTTT.

This chain uses TRBV15 with TRBJ2-1; D is uncertain. This CDR3 has 14 residues. V lost 0 bases and J 10 bases, leaving 13 bases between the germline ends. Germline V lookup: CDR1 LNHNV, CDR2 YYDKDF (reference sequence). CDR3 residues: CATSRDPYNREQFF. The CDR3 DNA follows: TGTGCCACCAGCAGAGATCCCTATAACCGGGAGCAGTTCTTC.

This clone was picked up one time. The chain links TRBV10-3 to TRBJ2-1; D may be TRBD1 (6 bases). V lost 2 bases, J lost 2 bases, and 10 bases lay in between. CDR1 ENHRY and CDR2 SYGVKD come from the germline V gene. This CDR3 comprises 15 residues. Here the CDR3 reads CAISEDRRPYNEQFF. CDR3 DNA: TGTGCCATCAGTGAGGACAGGAGGCCCTACAATGAGCAGTTCTTC.

V gene TRBV10-3 combines with J gene TRBJ1-1, with 9 bases fitting TRBD1. Trimming removed 7 bases from V and 5 bases from J; junction bases left unmatched: 11. In germline, CDR1 is ENHRY, CDR2 SYGVKD. The CDR3 extends over 15 amino acids. The CDR3 region has the DNA TGTGCCATCACAGGGGGACAGGGAGGATGGACTGAAGCTTTCTTT. It yields the protein CAITGGQGGWTEAFF.

The rearrangement uses TRBV18 and TRBJ2-7, with a weak D call TRBD1 (6 bases). Per the germline V gene, CDR1 is KGHSH and CDR2 is LQKENI. The V end lost 6 bases, the J end lost 0 bases, and 15 bases lay between the germline ends. The CDR3 is 15 amino acids. CDR3 loop: CASSQSSGVSYEQYF. The CDR3 bases are TGTGCCAGCTCCCAGTCCTCAGGGGTCTCCTACGAGCAGTACTTC.

A few counts support this clone. This chain connects TRBV19 to TRBJ1-5; 7 bases are shared with TRBD1. CDR3 length: 16 amino acids. CDR1 is LNHDA and CDR2 is SQIVND in the germline V gene (reference sequence). The V gene end was trimmed by 3 bases and the J gene end by 5 bases; junction bases not matched to a gene: 10. The CDR3 bases are TGTGCCAGTAGTATTAGGGGCACAGGGGTCGATCAGCCCCAGCATTTT. The encoded protein is CASSIRGTGVDQPQHF.

Worth noting for this clone: At the DNA level, this CDR3 is encoded by other sequences in the same sample as well. The chain carries TRBV9 and TRBJ1-5; tentatively, D is TRBD1 (6 bases). The V end lost 0 bases, the J end lost 4 bases, and 8 bases lay between the germline ends. CDR3 length equals 14 residues. In germline, CDR1 is SGDLS, CDR2 YYNGEE. CDR3 in DNA: TGTGCCAGCAGCGTAGGTACAGGGAATCAGCCCCAGCATTTT. It translates to CASSVGTGNQPQHF.

The chain has TRBV7-3 and TRBJ1-1; the match to TRBD1 covers 9 bases. V lost 4 bases and J lost 5; bases outside the gene matches: 5. CDR1 and CDR2 (germline): SGHTA, FQGTGA. The CDR3 runs to 14 residues. CDR3 in DNA: TGTGCCAGCAGCTGGGGACAGGGAAGGACTGAAGCTTTCTTT. This encodes CASSWGQGRTEAFF.

The CDR3 here is CASIKGPGGLRPQHF. The CDR3 DNA follows: TGTGCCAGCATAAAAGGGCCAGGGGGACTTCGTCCCCAGCATTTT. The chain carries TRBV6-6 and TRBJ1-5; 7 positions agree with TRBD1. Germline CDR1 reads MNHNY; CDR2 reads SVGAGI (reference sequence). The CDR3 extends over 15 amino acids. V lost 7 bases and J lost 10; bases outside the gene matches: 16.

The J gene is TRBJ1-1, the V gene TRBV30, with D tentatively TRBD1 (6 bases). Trimming stripped 2 bases from V and 0 bases from J, with 7 bases between. Germline CDR1 reads GTSNPN; CDR2 reads SVGIG (reference sequence). The CDR3 loop spans 13 amino acids. CDR3 loop: CAWSRQVNTEAFF. The CDR3 DNA reads TGTGCCTGGAGTAGACAGGTGAACACTGAAGCTTTCTTT.

This chain links TRBV2 with TRBJ1-6, with 9 nucleotides matching TRBD1. The ends lost 6 bases at V and 4 bases at J; junction bases unmatched: 4. This CDR3 contains 15 residues. Germline V gene lookup returns CDR1 SNHLY and CDR2 FYNNEI. Here the CDR3 reads CASRSGQGYNSPLHF. CDR3 DNA: TGTGCCAGCAGGAGTGGACAGGGGTATAATTCACCCCTCCACTTT.

The chain recombines TRBV5-4 with TRBJ2-2; TRBD1 matches at 9 bases. Germline V gene sequence: CDR1 SGHNT, CDR2 YYREEE (reference sequence). There are 16 residues in the CDR3. V lost 4 bases, J lost 5 bases, and 9 bases stayed unmatched. The CDR3 coding sequence is TGTGCCAGCAGCCCAGGACAGGGGAGGGAAACCGGGGAGCTGTTTTTT. It translates to CASSPGQGRETGELFF.

The J gene is TRBJ2-1, the V gene TRBV19; 16 bases line up with TRBD2. Germline trimming cut 5 bases from V and 3 bases from J; bases unmatched to any gene: 13. Germline V gives CDR1 LNHDA, CDR2 SQIVND (reference sequence). The CDR3 has 20 residues. CDR3 DNA sequence: TGTGCCAGTAGTGCCCCTCCGGGACTAGCGGGGGGGAGTCACTACAATGAGCAGTTCTTC. This codes for CASSAPPGLAGGSHYNEQFF.

In DNA, the CDR3 is TGTGCCAGTAGTACGGCGGGACAGTCATCCTACGAGCAGTACTTC. Translated, it gives CASSTAGQSSYEQYF. The chain joins TRBV19 to TRBJ2-7; D possibly corresponds to TRBD1 (7 bases). V was cut by 4 bases and J by 1 base, with 14 bases left in between. This CDR3 is built from 15 residues. Germline CDR1 is LNHDA and CDR2 is SQIVND (reference sequence).

V gene TRBV19 combines with J gene TRBJ1-2, with D possibly being TRBD1 (6 bases). The V end lost 6 bases, the J end lost 6 bases, and 17 bases lay between the germline ends. CDR1 and CDR2 (germline): LNHDA, SQIVND (reference sequence). CDR3 length: 14 amino acids. The CDR3 DNA is TGTGCCAGTAGCGACCGCTACAGGGTTCATGGCTACACCTTC. It specifies CASSDRYRVHGYTF.

This chain uses TRBV7-6 with TRBJ2-3; 9 bases are a match to TRBD1. V dropped 2 bases and J dropped 6; count of bases not matched to a gene: 15. Germline CDR1 reads SGHVS; CDR2 reads FNYEAQ. This CDR3 is built from 18 residues. CDR3 DNA sequence: TGTGCCAGCAGCTTATCCCAGGCCGGGACAGGGCTTAGGGATACGCAGTATTTT. Encoded protein: CASSLSQAGTGLRDTQYF.

This chain joins TRBV6-2 or TRBV6-3 and TRBJ1-1; 10 bases match TRBD1. V shed 0 bases and J 0 bases; nucleotides not matched to a gene: 4. Germline V CDR1 and CDR2: MNHEY, SVGEGT. The CDR3 contains 17 residues. This CDR3 reads CASSYSGQGSMNTEAFF. In DNA form, the CDR3 reads TGTGCCAGCAGTTACTCGGGACAGGGGTCGATGAACACTGAAGCTTTCTTT.

The V call is TRBV6-2 or TRBV6-3, the J call TRBJ2-7; tentatively, D is TRBD1 (6 bases). The CDR3 is 13 residues long. V lost 0 bases and J lost 12, with 15 bases in between. The germline V gene encodes CDR1 MNHEY and CDR2 SVGEGT. CDR3 sequence (DNA): TGTGCCAGCAGTTACTCGAGACAGGTATCTCCGTACTTC. Amino acids: CASSYSRQVSPYF.

The chain employs TRBV27 and TRBJ1-1; D unclear. The V gene lost 6 bases and the J gene lost 2 bases, with 22 bases spanning the gap. Looked up from germline, CDR1 is MNHEY and CDR2 is SMNVEV (reference sequence). The CDR3 has 17 amino acids. The CDR3 DNA reads as TGTGCCAGCAGCCCCCTGGGCCTCGGGGTCCCTAACACTGAAGCTTTCTTT. This gives the protein CASSPLGLGVPNTEAFF.